This T cell receptor (beta chain) is from a study of T cell responses to AZD1222 COVID-19 vaccine. Overall study findings and caveats: Repertoires were obtained only post-peak T cell response. The reported proportion of spike-specific TCRs targeting unmutated variant regions was nearly half. Two AZD1222 doses significantly raised spike-specific TCR breadth and depth over controls.

Germline values: CDR1 WNHNN, CDR2 SYGVQD (reference sequence). The V and J ends lost 5 bases and 4 bases, in that order; junction bases with no gene match: 4. This CDR3 region has 14 residues. Assay used: immunoSEQ multiplex PCR; TCRdb lists only in-frame clones, some missing. The sample gives 110,000 to 150,000 clones, 80% to 90% of which show up once; around 8.6% is in the top ten. Of note for this clone: Its antigen is as yet unknown.

The rearrangement uses TRBV10-1 and TRBJ2-3, with 9 bases aligning to TRBD1. This TCR derives from an adult in good health. This material consisted of peripheral blood, taken on day 0 of AZD1222 vaccination. The CDR3 DNA reads TGCGCCAGCAGTTCGGACAGGGGCCCAGATACGCAGTATTTT. This encodes CASSSDRGPDTQYF.